Below, 21 T cell receptor beta chains from the same sample are listed, as sequenced in a study of pediatric ulcerative colitis. Measured with immunoSEQ multiplex PCR; TCRdb has only the in-frame clones, and not every one. This sample carries approximately 60,000 clones, 70% to 90% of them seen once, and the ten largest clones take roughly 3%. Sequenced input: blood. Receptor source: a boy aged 10-17 years with severe ulcerative colitis.

This sequence joins TRBV5-1 and TRBJ2-1, with 12 bases aligning to TRBD2. The J segment lost 7 bases and the V segment lost 1 base, leaving 6 bases of the junction unmatched. Germline V lookup: CDR1 SGHRS, CDR2 YFSETQ. The CDR3 length is 16 residues. For the CDR3, the DNA is TGCGCCAGCAGCTTGTCTAGCGGGAGGGGGTGGAATGAGCAGTTCTTC. This sequence encodes CASSLSSGRGWNEQFF.

The V and J genes are TRBV6-5 and TRBJ2-1; no reliable D call. V was cut by 5 bases and J by 0 bases, with 5 bases left in between. From germline, CDR1 is MNHEY and CDR2 SVGAGI. The CDR3 is made up of 13 amino acids. The CDR3: CASSQRSYNEQFF. CDR3 DNA sequence: TGTGCCAGCAGTCAGCGCTCCTACAATGAGCAGTTCTTC.

The rearrangement uses TRBV25-1 and TRBJ2-1; no definite D call. The CDR3 contains 14 residues. V was cut by 5 bases and J by 6 bases, with 14 bases left in between. Germline V CDR1 and CDR2: MGHDK, SYGVNS. CDR3 sequence: CASSSGRNSNEQFF. The CDR3 nucleotides are TGTGCCAGCAGTAGTGGGCGGAACTCCAATGAGCAGTTCTTC.

The CDR3 sequence is CASSYSGSNEQYF. In nucleotides, the CDR3 is TGTGCCAGCAGTTATAGCGGGAGCAACGAGCAGTACTTC. The chain employs TRBV7-6 and TRBJ2-7; the match to TRBD2 covers 9 bases. The CDR3 sequence is 13 residues long. Germline V CDR1 and CDR2: SGHVS, FNYEAQ. V trimming: 6 bases; J trimming: 5 bases; junction bases outside the gene matches: 5.

CDR3 residues: CSVEAGFPGAWNTEAFF. As DNA, the CDR3 is TGCAGCGTTGAAGCGGGGTTCCCAGGGGCGTGGAACACTGAAGCTTTCTTT. The genes are TRBV29-1 and TRBJ1-1; D is perhaps TRBD1 (6 bases). V lost 1 base and J lost 1, with 19 bases in between. This CDR3 comprises 17 residues. The germline V gene has CDR1 SQVTM and CDR2 ANQGSEA.

V and J are TRBV7-2 and TRBJ1-1; D uncertain. Per the germline V gene, CDR1 is SGHTA and CDR2 is FQGNSA. Trimming removed 5 bases from V and 0 bases from J, with 13 bases in between. CDR3 length equals 15 residues. The CDR3 DNA reads as TGTGCCAGCAGCACCTCCGGGAGTATGAACACTGAAGCTTTCTTT. This encodes CASSTSGSMNTEAFF.

V is TRBV7-6 and J is TRBJ2-7, with D hard to call. Trimming took off 5 bases at V and 6 bases at J, with 11 bases between the two ends. Germline CDR1 reads SGHVS; CDR2 reads FNYEAQ. This CDR3 is 12 amino acids long. Written as DNA, the CDR3 is TGTGCCAGCAGCCTCCCCCCCTCCGAGCAGTACTTC. As protein: CASSLPPSEQYF.

This chain links TRBV5-1 with TRBJ1-1; D call uncertain. The ends were cut back, 2 bases at V and 2 bases at J, with 4 bases in the middle. CDR1 and CDR2 from the germline V gene are SGHRS and YFSETQ. This CDR3 is built from 12 residues. In DNA, the CDR3 is TGCGCCAGCAGCTTTGAAAACACTGAAGCTTTCTTT. It yields the protein CASSFENTEAFF. The full variable domain, in which reference TRBV5-1 and TRBJ1-1 provide the parts outside the CDR3, is KAGVTQTPRYLIKTRGQQVTLSCSPISGHRSVSWYQQTPGQGLQFLFEYFSETQRNKGNFPGRFSGRQFSNSRSEMNVSTLELGDSALYLCASSFENTEAFFGQGTRLTVV.

In its sample, this clone was seen once. This sequence joins TRBV11-2 and TRBJ1-2; 8 bases fit TRBD1. Germline V gene lookup returns CDR1 SGHAT and CDR2 FQNNGV. V was pared by 4 bases and J by 3 bases, with 4 bases of the junction left unmatched. The CDR3 loop spans 14 amino acids. The CDR3 reads CASSSGQVDYGYTF. For the CDR3, the DNA is TGTGCCAGCAGCTCGGGACAGGTCGACTATGGCTACACCTTC.

The J gene is TRBJ2-1, the V gene TRBV10-3; tentative D call: TRBD2 (6 bases). This CDR3 has 14 amino acids. Germline V gene data show CDR1 as ENHRY and CDR2 as SYGVKD. V shed 2 bases and J shed 6 bases, with 11 bases lying between them. In DNA form, the CDR3 reads TGTGCCATCAGTGAGACGGGAGAACTCAATGAGCAGTTCTTC. Protein sequence: CAISETGELNEQFF.

The chain uses TRBV29-1 and TRBJ2-1; TRBD1 matches at 8 bases. This CDR3 contains 14 residues. Per the germline V gene, CDR1 is SQVTM and CDR2 is ANQGSEA. Trimming removed 8 bases from V and 3 bases from J; junction bases left unmatched: 9. The CDR3 loop reads CSLRGRGNYNEQFF. In DNA form, the CDR3 reads TGCAGCCTCAGGGGGCGTGGGAACTACAATGAGCAGTTCTTC.

The J gene is TRBJ2-3, the V gene TRBV10-1; a possible D gene is TRBD2 (6 bases). This CDR3 spans 15 amino acids. CDR1 and CDR2 from the germline V gene are WNHNN and SYGVQD (reference sequence). V was pared by 3 bases and J by 2 bases, with 12 bases between. CDR3 amino acids: CASSDRRDLTDTQYF. CDR3 bases: TGCGCCAGCAGTGACCGGCGGGATCTCACAGATACGCAGTATTTT.

The chain recombines TRBV5-4 with TRBJ2-2, with unresolved D. Germline V gives CDR1 SGHNT, CDR2 YYREEE (reference sequence). This CDR3 is built from 13 residues. V shed 0 bases and J shed 3 bases, with 3 bases lying between them. CDR3 amino acids: CASSLEYTGELFF. The DNA of the CDR3 is TGTGCCAGCAGCTTGGAATACACCGGGGAGCTGTTTTTT.

The chain employs TRBV27 and TRBJ2-7; the D gene is possibly TRBD2 (5 bases). Looked up from germline, CDR1 is MNHEY and CDR2 is SMNVEV (reference sequence). Trimming removed 0 bases from V and 2 bases from J, with 14 bases in between. The length of the CDR3 is 16 residues. DNA for the CDR3: TGTGCCAGCAGTTTATCGCGACTGGAGGTCCCCTACGAGCAGTACTTC. Residues: CASSLSRLEVPYEQYF.

The chain has TRBV29-1 and TRBJ2-1; the match to TRBD2 covers 11 bases. The germline V gene encodes CDR1 SQVTM and CDR2 ANQGSEA. After removal of 2 bases from V and 10 bases from J, the junction contained 4 bases not matched to a gene. The CDR3 is 13 residues long. The CDR3 DNA reads as TGCAGCGTTGAACTAGCGGGAGGCTGGGAGCAGTTCTTC. Encoded protein: CSVELAGGWEQFF.

V gene TRBV6-1 combines with J gene TRBJ1-4; no reliable D call. The CDR3 consists of 17 residues. CDR1 MNHNS and CDR2 SASEGT come from the germline V gene. V lost 1 base and J 1 base, leaving 13 bases between the germline ends. The CDR3 DNA sequence: TGTGCCAGCAGTGAAGGGCTCGGGATGGGAACTAATGAAAAACTGTTTTTT. This translates into CASSEGLGMGTNEKLFF.

The rearrangement links TRBV30 to TRBJ1-2; D is uncertain. Trimming shortened V by 0 bases and J by 0 bases, and 8 bases separated the two germline ends. The CDR3 has 14 amino acids. Germline V CDR1 and CDR2: GTSNPN, SVGIG (reference sequence). In DNA, the CDR3 is TGTGCCTGGAGTGTATACCTAGCTAACTATGGCTACACCTTC. This translates into CAWSVYLANYGYTF.

The rearrangement uses TRBV19 and TRBJ2-2; TRBD2 is a possible D gene (6 bases). Germline values: CDR1 LNHDA, CDR2 SQIVND (reference sequence). V lost 7 bases and J lost 1, with 16 bases in between. The CDR3 is 16 residues long. The CDR3 region is CASMEGVYVNTGELFF. The CDR3 DNA reads as TGTGCCAGTATGGAGGGAGTATATGTGAACACCGGGGAGCTGTTTTTT.

This clone was observed once. The rearrangement links TRBV5-6 to TRBJ2-1; D possibly uses TRBD1 or TRBD2 (5 bases each). This CDR3 comprises 15 residues. From germline, CDR1 is SGHDT and CDR2 YYEEEE. Trimming left V 0 bases short and J 2 bases short, with 9 bases between. DNA for the CDR3: TGTGCCAGCAGCTTGGTTAGAGGGGCCTACAATGAGCAGTTCTTC. Protein product: CASSLVRGAYNEQFF. Using reference TRBV5-6 and TRBJ2-1 for the parts outside the CDR3, the full variable domain is DAGVTQSPTHLIKTRGQQVTLRCSPKSGHDTVSWYQQALGQGPQFIFQYYEEEERQRGNFPDRFSGHQFPNYSSELNVNALLLGDSALYLCASSLVRGAYNEQFFGPGTRLTVL.

The gene calls are TRBV27 and TRBJ1-1; 7 positions match TRBD1. CDR1 and CDR2 (germline): MNHEY, SMNVEV (reference sequence). Unmatched junction bases numbered 8, after V lost 5 bases and J lost 11 bases. The CDR3 consists of 12 residues. The CDR3 here is CASSTLGQFAFF. DNA for the CDR3: TGTGCCAGCAGTACGCTGGGACAGTTTGCTTTCTTT.

The chain recombines TRBV9 with TRBJ2-5, with 7 bases that match TRBD2. This CDR3 region has 15 residues. Losses at the gene ends were 0 bases for V and 1 base for J; bases not matched to a gene: 3. Germline CDR1 reads SGDLS; CDR2 reads YYNGEE. The CDR3 sequence is CASSVGDYPQETQYF. The CDR3 DNA is TGTGCCAGCAGCGTAGGGGACTACCCCCAAGAGACCCAGTACTTC.